Listed below are T cell receptor beta chains from one sample, sequenced in a study of cytomegalovirus exposure and HLA in healthy donors. TCRdb keeps only in-frame clones here, not all; method: immunoSEQ multiplex PCR. The table gives 120,000 or so clones; the top ten clones make up about 3.5% of it. Sequenced: PBMCs. These receptors all stem from a man aged 18-30 years in good health and CMV-seronegative. The CDR3 runs from the conserved cysteine through the conserved F or W. The D gene is left open where the match is weak.

NA	TRBJ2-1	TRBV5-4	TGTGCCAGCAGCTTGAGTAAGTTGTCGGGAGATGAGCAGTTCTTC	CASSLSKLSGDEQFF
TRBD2	TRBJ2-2	TRBV9	TGTGCCAGCAGGGCTAGCGGATACGGGGAGCTGTTTTTT	CASRASGYGELFF
NA	TRBJ1-1	TRBV19	TGTGCCAGTATGGGATGGGGAAGGGGTACAAACACTGAAGCTTTCTTT	CASMGWGRGTNTEAFF
NA	TRBJ2-1	TRBV27	TGTGCCAGCAGTTTCGTAAATAGTAGATACAATGAGCAGTTCTTC	CASSFVNSRYNEQFF
NA	TRBJ2-7	TRBV6-6	TGTGCCACCTCTCCCCTACTGAACGAGCAGTACTTC	CATSPLLNEQYF
TRBD1	TRBJ1-2	TRBV6-1	TGTGCCAGTCCCCGGGACAGCAACTATGGCTACACCTTC	CASPRDSNYGYTF
NA	TRBJ1-2	TRBV6-1	TGTGCCAGCAGACAGCTATTTAACTATGGCTACACCTTC	CASRQLFNYGYTF
TRBD1	TRBJ1-1	TRBV9	TGTGCCAGCAGCGCGGGACAGGGGGAAGCTTTCTTT	CASSAGQGEAFF
NA	TRBJ2-6	TRBV19	TGTGCCAGTAGTATAGCAGCGACTAGCTCTGGGGCCAACGTCCTGACTTTC	CASSIAATSSGANVLTF
NA	TRBJ1-1	TRBV7-3	TGTGCCAGCAGCTTAAATGGGCCAGGGGACGACACTGAAGCTTTCTTT	CASSLNGPGDDTEAFF
NA	TRBJ2-7	TRBV11-2	TGTGCCAGCAGGAAATCCACTTACGAGCAGTACTTC	CASRKSTYEQYF
TRBD1	TRBJ1-1	TRBV5-1	TGCGCCAGCAGCTTGACCCCGACAGGGGTAAAGACTGAAGCTTTCTTT	CASSLTPTGVKTEAFF
TRBD1	TRBJ1-4	TRBV5-4	TGTGCCAGCAGCTCGACAGGGCGAAGAGAAGAAAAACTGTTTTTT	CASSSTGRREEKLFF
TRBD1	TRBJ1-1	TRBV5-6	TGTGCCAGCAGCTTGCGACAGGGTGACACTGAAGCTTTCTTT	CASSLRQGDTEAFF
TRBD1	TRBJ1-1	TRBV27	TGTGCCAGCGGGAACAGGGGGCTGACCACTGAAGCTTTCTTT	CASGNRGLTTEAFF
NA	TRBJ1-1	TRBV18	TGTGCCAGCTCACCCAAACGGGGCACTGAAGCTTTCTTT	CASSPKRGTEAFF
NA	TRBJ1-1	TRBV7-2	TGTGCCAGCAGCTTAGACGGCAGGGAGGGGAACACTGAAGCTTTCTTT	CASSLDGREGNTEAFF
TRBD1	TRBJ2-1	TRBV28	TGTGCCAGCAGAGCAAACAGGGGGCGCAGGGTCAATGAGCAGTTCTTC	CASRANRGRRVNEQFF
NA	TRBJ2-3	TRBV28	TGTGCCAGCAGTTTTGGAGGTAATAAAGATACGCAGTATTTT	CASSFGGNKDTQYF
TRBD2	TRBJ2-7	TRBV7-2	TGTGCCAGCAGCTTACGAACTAGCGGAACCTACGAGCAGTACTTC	CASSLRTSGTYEQYF
TRBD2	TRBJ2-7	TRBV19	TGTGCCAGTAGTATCCGGGACTTCGCGGGAGGGGAGCAGTACTTC	CASSIRDFAGGEQYF
NA	TRBJ1-2	TRBV4-1	TGCGCCAGCAGCCCGCTTCCCTTGATCGGTGGCTACACCTTC	CASSPLPLIGGYTF
NA	TRBJ1-1	TRBV5-1	TGCGCCAGCAGCGGATTACAGCTATCGAACACTGAAGCTTTCTTT	CASSGLQLSNTEAFF
TRBD1	TRBJ1-5	TRBV2	TGTGCCAGCAGTGAGCGGGGACAGAACAATCAGCCCCAGCATTTT	CASSERGQNNQPQHF
NA	TRBJ2-7	TRBV7-9	TGTGCCAGCAGCTTATATACTTACGAGCAGTACTTC	CASSLYTYEQYF
TRBD1	TRBJ1-3	TRBV5-4	TGTGCCAGCAGCATAACAGGGACAGGATATGGAAACACCATATATTTT	CASSITGTGYGNTIYF
TRBD2	TRBJ2-3	TRBV5-1	TGCGCCGGCAGCTCGACTAGCGGGAGCTCAGATACGCAGTATTTT	CAGSSTSGSSDTQYF
TRBD2	TRBJ2-3	TRBV28	TGTGCCAGCAGACGAGGGGGTTTTGGCGGGAGGGCAGATACGCAGTATTTT	CASRRGGFGGRADTQYF
NA	TRBJ1-6	TRBV18	TGTGCCAGCTCACCCGACAGGTGGGCTACCCTCCACTTT	CASSPDRWATLHF
NA	TRBJ1-1	TRBV27	TGTGCCAGCAGAGCACAGGGAAGCATGAACACTGAAGCTTTCTTT	CASRAQGSMNTEAFF
TRBD1	TRBJ2-7	TRBV9	TGTGCCAGCAGCGCAAACAGGGGGGACTACGAGCAGTACTTC	CASSANRGDYEQYF
NA	TRBJ1-5	TRBV18	TGTGCCAGCTCACCGGACATAAACCCCAATCAGCCCCAGCATTTT	CASSPDINPNQPQHF
NA	TRBJ1-4	TRBV5-6	TGTGCCAGCAGCACAGGGTTGGCTAATGAAAAACTGTTTTTT	CASSTGLANEKLFF
TRBD1	TRBJ1-5	TRBV6-1	TGTGCCAGCAGGGGGACAGGGCAACAGCCCCAGCATTTT	CASRGTGQQPQHF
TRBD1	TRBJ1-4	TRBV4-2	TGTGCCAGCAGTTCTACCCCGGGACAGGGAGATGAAAAACTGTTTTTT	CASSSTPGQGDEKLFF
NA	TRBJ1-1	TRBV27	TGTGCCAGCAGTTTATCTCGGGACACTGAAGCTTTCTTT	CASSLSRDTEAFF
NA	TRBJ1-1	TRBV10-3	TGTGCCATCAGGGGGGGCACTGAAGCTTTCTTT	CAIRGGTEAFF
NA	TRBJ2-5	TRBV7-6	TGTGCCAGCAGTCACTCCGGGACTCCAGAGACCCAGTACTTC	CASSHSGTPETQYF
TRBD1	TRBJ1-2	TRBV6-6	TGTGCCTGCAGTGGGCGGACAGGGGGGGATGGCTACACCTTC	CACSGRTGGDGYTF
NA	TRBJ1-2	TRBV2	TGTGCCAGCAGTGTGGGCAGGGCGAACTATGGCTACACCTTC	CASSVGRANYGYTF
NA	TRBJ2-7	TRBV5-1	TGCGCCAGCAGCTTGTGGTCAGGGGGAGGCTACGAGCAGTACTTC	CASSLWSGGGYEQYF
TRBD1	TRBJ2-7	TRBV30	TGTGCCTGGAGGGAAGGAGGGACAGGGCGGTACGAGCAGTACTTC	CAWREGGTGRYEQYF
NA	TRBJ2-6	TRBV19	TGTGCCAGTAGTACGATGGGGCGATGGGGGGAGTCCCTCTCTGGGGCCAACGTCCTGACTTTC	CASSTMGRWGESLSGANVLTF
NA	TRBJ1-2	TRBV14	TGTGCCAGCAGCGACGACAGCTTCTATGGCTACACCTTC	CASSDDSFYGYTF
NA	TRBJ2-5	TRBV9	TGTGCCAGCAGCTCCGCCCCGGGACTCCAAGAGACCCAGTACTTC	CASSSAPGLQETQYF
TRBD1	TRBJ2-7	TRBV5-1	TGCGCCAGCAGCCCACGACAGGGGTACGAGCAGTACTTC	CASSPRQGYEQYF
TRBD2	TRBJ2-4	TRBV18	TGTGCCAGCTCCATCGCAGCGACTAGCGGGAGTCGCATTCAGTACTTC	CASSIAATSGSRIQYF
NA	TRBJ2-3	TRBV30	TGTGCCTGGAGTGTACTAGTGGGACACACAGATACGCAGTATTTT	CAWSVLVGHTDTQYF
NA	TRBJ1-1	TRBV7-9	TGTGCCAGCAGCCGGGGGACTGAAGCTTTCTTT	CASSRGTEAFF
NA	TRBJ1-4	TRBV9	TGTGCCAGCAGCGTAGAGCCCCGAATTGCTGAAAAACTGTTTTTT	CASSVEPRIAEKLFF
NA	TRBJ2-7	TRBV7-9	TGTGCCAGCAGCTTAGGGGGCCGCGACGAGCAGTACTTC	CASSLGGRDEQYF
TRBD1	TRBJ1-1	TRBV6-6	TGTGCCAGCAGTTACTCGAGGGGGCGAACTGAAGCTTTCTTT	CASSYSRGRTEAFF
NA	TRBJ1-5	TRBV5-5	TGTGCCAGCAGCTTGGGGGTAGGAGGCCATCAGCCCCAGCATTTT	CASSLGVGGHQPQHF
TRBD2	TRBJ2-7	TRBV10-1	TGCGCCAGCAGTGAGGCTAGCGGGGCCAACGAGCAGTACTTC	CASSEASGANEQYF
TRBD1	TRBJ2-7	TRBV6-5	TGTGCCAGCAGTTTTCAGGGGGCAGGCGAGCAGTACTTC	CASSFQGAGEQYF